The following is a T cell receptor (beta chain) sequence with its context. Sequencing used immunoSEQ multiplex PCR; TCRdb keeps in-frame clones, though not all of them. This sample has more than 85,000 clones, with more than 70% found just once. The data belong to a study of blood T cell repertoires in COVID-19. Study-level background: COVID-19 samples collected from the United States, Italy and Spain covered acute and convalescent phases.

Trimming stripped 2 bases from V and 15 bases from J, with 23 bases between. Germline-derived CDR1 and CDR2 are KGHSH and LQKENI. The length of the CDR3 is 15 residues. The origin of this receptor is a woman aged 50 to 60 with acute or convalescent COVID-19. The chain is built from TRBV18 and TRBJ2-1, with D unclear. The sample consisted of peripheral blood. CDR3 residues: CASSPIGFGATTRFF. The CDR3 DNA reads TGTGCCAGCTCACCAATCGGTTTCGGCGCCACTACACGGTTCTTC.